The sequence of this T cell receptor (beta chain) was determined in a study of untreated major depressive disorder. Findings and limits, study-wide: Findings may not generalize because the study sample was small.

The CDR3 has 16 residues. Per the germline V gene, CDR1 is MNHEY and CDR2 is SMNVEV (reference sequence). J gave up 1 base and V 3 bases, and 1 base lay outside the gene matches. About this clone itself: The target antigen is unknown.

The protocol was immunoSEQ multiplex PCR, while the TCRdb copy is restricted to in-frame clones and leaves out a portion. Of just over 20,000 clones listed, approximately 95% are singletons. The V gene is TRBV27, the J gene TRBJ2-6, with TRBD1 identical over 9 bases. The sequence was obtained from a man aged 30-40 years in good health. The sequenced material came from CD4+ T cells from PBMCs. The CDR3 loop is CASSLGTGSGANVLTF. CDR3 nucleotides: TGTGCCAGCAGTTTGGGGACAGGGTCTGGGGCCAACGTCCTGACTTTC.